One and the same sample provided the 23 T cell receptor beta chains below, sequenced in a study of CD8 T cells in ankylosing spondylitis. TCRdb reprocessed the 5' RACE reads with MiXCR, giving one entry per CDR3 protein. Among over 150,000 distinct CDR3 sequences listed, 18% were seen once. The specimen was blood, either unsorted or a sorted T cell fraction (not recorded which). These receptors were obtained from a male donor between 5 and 35 years old with ankylosing spondylitis or in good health (not recorded which).

The table lists this clonotype with a count of one. Since a much larger clone is just one base distant, this may be a read error. This chain uses TRBV6-6 with TRBJ2-7, with a weak D call TRBD2 (5 bases). The CDR3 is 14 amino acids. Trimming left V 6 bases short and J 2 bases short, with 14 bases between. Germline V gene data show CDR1 as MNHNY and CDR2 as SVGAGI (reference sequence). The CDR3 region is CASRGSGIAYEQYV. The DNA for the CDR3 is TGTGCCAGCAGAGGGTCCGGGATCGCCTACGAGCAGTACGTC.

This clonotype was recorded many times. The chain employs TRBV18 and TRBJ1-1; TRBD1 matches 7 bases. This CDR3 comprises 15 residues. The V gene end was trimmed by 3 bases and the J gene end by 1 base; junction bases not matched to a gene: 5. The V gene's germline CDR1 is KGHSH and CDR2 LQKENI. The CDR3: CASSPRQGENTEAFF. CDR3 sequence (DNA): TGTGCCAGCTCACCCCGACAGGGAGAGAACACTGAAGCTTTCTTT.

This clonotype was counted ten times or more. The chain combines TRBV7-9 with TRBJ2-2; 7 bases match TRBD2. Germline V gives CDR1 SEHNR, CDR2 FQNEAQ (reference sequence). The V segment lost 5 bases and the J segment 5 bases; nucleotides outside the gene matches: 5. The CDR3 totals 14 residues. In DNA, the CDR3 is TGTGCCAGCAGCGCACTTAGCGGGACCGGGGAGCTGTTTTTT. The encoded protein is CASSALSGTGELFF.

This clonotype was recorded many times. The V and J genes are TRBV6-1 and TRBJ1-5; D not resolved. The ends were cut back, 4 bases at V and 5 bases at J, with 6 bases in the middle. The CDR3 has 12 amino acids. The germline V gene has CDR1 MNHNS and CDR2 SASEGT. Here the CDR3 DNA reads TGTGCCAGCAGTGGTTGGTATCAGCCCCAGCATTTT. This encodes CASSGWYQPQHF.

This clonotype came up many times. The CDR3: CASSYDGPGTTYEQYF. The CDR3 bases are TGTGCCAGCAGTTATGACGGTCCCGGGACAACCTACGAGCAGTACTTC. This chain joins TRBV12-3 or TRBV12-4 and TRBJ2-7, with D possibly TRBD1 on 6 matching bases. V lost 4 bases and J 2 bases, leaving 18 bases between the germline ends. The CDR3 has 16 residues.

The rearrangement joins TRBV12-3 or TRBV12-4 to TRBJ2-5, with D possibly TRBD1 on 5 matching bases. This CDR3 has 14 residues. V was pared by 4 bases and J by 2 bases, with 11 bases between. The CDR3 region is CASSSQGFQETQYF. In DNA, the CDR3 is TGTGCCAGCAGTTCTCAGGGTTTTCAAGAGACCCAGTACTTC.

The rearrangement joins TRBV20-1 to TRBJ2-1; 10 bases align to TRBD1. V shed 4 bases and J 2 bases; nucleotides not matched to a gene: 5. Germline V gene lookup returns CDR1 DFQATT and CDR2 SNEGSKA (reference sequence). CDR3 length equals 15 residues. The CDR3 loop reads CSATLGTGAYNEQFF. The CDR3 DNA is TGCAGTGCTACCCTAGGGACAGGGGCCTACAATGAGCAGTTCTTC.

This clonotype was detected ten times or more. The chain combines TRBV15 with TRBJ2-3; the D gene is possibly TRBD1 (5 bases). CDR3 size: 17 residues. Trimming left V 0 bases short and J 0 bases short, with 13 bases between. Germline CDR1 LNHNV, CDR2 YYDKDF (reference sequence). CDR3 loop: CATSRDGVDTSTDTQYF. The CDR3 DNA reads as TGTGCCACCAGCAGAGATGGGGTGGACACTAGCACAGATACGCAGTATTTT.

The CDR3 sequence is CSVEPLMSGYTF. CDR3 nucleotides: TGCAGCGTTGAACCCCTTATGAGTGGCTACACCTTC. The rearrangement uses TRBV29-1 and TRBJ1-2, with no clear D. The CDR3 runs 12 residues. V gave up 2 bases and J gave up 7 bases, with 11 bases separating them. Per the germline V gene, CDR1 is SQVTM and CDR2 is ANQGSEA.

Ten or more counts support this clonotype. This sequence joins TRBV12-3 or TRBV12-4 and TRBJ1-2; 7 nucleotides match TRBD1. Trimming cost V 4 bases and J 4 bases; bases outside gene matches: 3. CDR3 length: 13 residues. CDR3 sequence (DNA): TGTGCCAGCAGTTCCCGGACAGGCTATGGCTACACCTTC. Translated: CASSSRTGYGYTF.

V gene TRBV5-5 combines with J gene TRBJ2-5, with 7 nucleotides matching TRBD2. CDR3 length equals 15 residues. Trimming took 6 bases from V and 4 from J; bases not matched to a gene: 12. The germline gives CDR1 SGHKS, CDR2 YYEKEE (reference sequence). This CDR3 reads CASKGTGRFGETQYF. The CDR3 region has the DNA TGTGCCAGCAAAGGAACCGGGAGGTTTGGAGAGACCCAGTACTTC.

This clonotype was picked up many times. The chain has TRBV5-1 and TRBJ2-5; D not resolved. The CDR3 runs 16 residues. The V gene lost 4 bases and the J gene lost 1 base, with 17 bases spanning the gap. In germline, CDR1 is SGHRS, CDR2 YFSETQ. CDR3 loop: CASSPGPAGVQETQYF. CDR3 nucleotide sequence: TGCGCCAGCAGCCCCGGACCTGCCGGAGTCCAAGAGACCCAGTACTTC.

There are a few counts of this clonotype. This chain uses TRBV6-1 with TRBJ2-1; 7 bases match TRBD1. The CDR3 has 11 residues. The germline V gene has CDR1 MNHNS and CDR2 SASEGT. V trimming: 6 bases; J trimming: 13 bases; junction bases outside the gene matches: 6. In nucleotides, the CDR3 is TGTGCCAGCAGGGGACAGTTTCAACAGTTCTTC. Translating it yields CASRGQFQQFF.

In its sample, this clonotype was seen many times. The chain is built from TRBV28 and TRBJ2-7; 9 nucleotides agree with TRBD1. Germline V gene data show CDR1 as MDHEN and CDR2 as SYDVKM. The V and J ends lost 6 bases and 3 bases, in that order; junction bases with no gene match: 9. This CDR3 has 15 residues. CDR3 residues: CASSPTGTGHYEQYF. In nucleotides, the CDR3 is TGTGCCAGCAGCCCCACCGGGACAGGGCACTACGAGCAGTACTTC.

The J gene is TRBJ1-1, the V gene TRBV20-1; 7 nucleotides agree with TRBD1. The germline gives CDR1 DFQATT, CDR2 SNEGSKA (reference sequence). This CDR3 has 12 residues. V lost 6 bases to trimming and J lost 7 bases; unmatched junction nucleotides: 8. CDR3 residues: CSANPGQIEAFF. The CDR3 DNA sequence: TGCAGTGCAAACCCGGGACAGATTGAAGCTTTCTTT.

The chain links TRBV7-9 to TRBJ2-2, with D perhaps given as TRBD1 or TRBD2 (5 bases each). Looked up from germline, CDR1 is SEHNR and CDR2 is FQNEAQ (reference sequence). V was pared by 11 bases and J by 5 bases, with 24 bases between. The CDR3 contains 16 residues. The DNA of the CDR3 is TGTGCCCCCAGCTTAGATGGGACCCCCCGGACCGGGGAGCTGTTTTTT. Amino acids: CAPSLDGTPRTGELFF. The full variable domain, with the rest looked up from reference TRBV7-9 and TRBJ2-2, is DTGVSQNPRHKITKRGQNVTFRCDPISEHNRLYWYRQTLGQGPEFLTYFQNEAQLEKSRLLSDRFSAERPKGSFSTLEIQRTEQGDSAMYLCAPSLDGTPRTGELFFGEGSRLTVL.

This clonotype was seen repeatedly, ten times or more. The V call is TRBV20-1, the J call TRBJ2-1, with 9 bases identical to TRBD2. CDR3 length equals 13 residues. Germline V gives CDR1 DFQATT, CDR2 SNEGSKA (reference sequence). The CDR3, as DNA: TGCAGCCCTGCGGGAGGGCCTTCGCGTGAGCAGTTCTTC. It translates to CSPAGGPSREQFF.

The chain uses TRBV14 and TRBJ2-1; TRBD2 aligns across 11 bases. Germline V gives CDR1 SGHDN, CDR2 FVKESK. Trimming removed 1 base from V and 13 bases from J; junction bases left unmatched: 9. The CDR3 contains 15 residues. The CDR3 DNA sequence: TGTGCCAGCAGCCAAGCGAGGCTAGCGGGAGGCCCTCAGTTCTTC. Translated: CASSQARLAGGPQFF.

This clonotype was seen ten or more times. The chain carries TRBV27 and TRBJ2-1; TRBD1 might be the D (6 bases). V lost 7 bases, J lost 4 bases, and 14 bases lay in between. Germline loops: CDR1 MNHEY, CDR2 SMNVEV (reference sequence). This CDR3 has 14 amino acids. Here the CDR3 reads CASKSSGHYNEQFF. The CDR3 DNA reads TGTGCCAGCAAATCATCGGGACATTACAATGAGCAGTTCTTC.

This clonotype has at least ten counts. The CDR3 DNA is TGCGCCAGCAGCCCAGGACTAGATACGAACACCGGGGAGCTGTTTTTT. Its translation: CASSPGLDTNTGELFF. The chain carries TRBV5-1 and TRBJ2-2; TRBD2 matches 7 bases. The CDR3 is 16 amino acids. V lost 4 bases and J lost 0; bases outside the gene matches: 6. The germline V gene encodes CDR1 SGHRS and CDR2 YFSETQ.

This clonotype was detected only a few times. The rearrangement links TRBV7-9 to TRBJ2-1, with unresolved D. V was clipped by 1 base and J by 3 bases, with 7 bases between them. The V gene's germline CDR1 is SEHNR and CDR2 FQNEAQ (reference sequence). This CDR3 has 14 amino acids. The CDR3 is CASSLGSHYNEQFF. For the CDR3, the DNA is TGTGCCAGCAGCTTAGGGTCTCACTACAATGAGCAGTTCTTC.

The sample holds many counts of this clonotype. The CDR3 nucleotides read TGTGCCATCAGTGAGTCCCTTCGGGGCTACACCTTC. Its protein is CAISESLRGYTF. This chain uses TRBV10-3 with TRBJ1-2; D call uncertain. Germline lookup yields CDR1 ENHRY and CDR2 SYGVKD. The CDR3 contains 12 residues. V lost 0 bases and J 8 bases, leaving 7 bases between the germline ends.

This clonotype was detected only a few times. The genes are TRBV29-1 and TRBJ2-1, with 10 bases fitting TRBD2. The J segment lost 10 bases and the V segment lost 4 bases, leaving 10 bases of the junction unmatched. Per germline, CDR1 SQVTM and CDR2 ANQGSEA. The CDR3 is 14 residues long. CDR3 DNA sequence: TGCAGCGTTGCAGCGGGAGGGCTCCGAGGGGAGCAGTTCTTC. As protein: CSVAAGGLRGEQFF.